The sequence of this TCR beta chain was determined in a study of CD8+ T cells in alopecia areata. Germline loops: CDR1 MGHRA, CDR2 YSYEKL. This CDR3 is 14 amino acids long. V was clipped by 5 bases and J by 4 bases; unmatched bases: 8. Extraction and reverse transcription of RNA yielded cDNA as the sequencing template. Only in-frame clones appear in the TCRdb table, and some are missing; sequencing was by immunoSEQ multiplex PCR. The sample shows hundreds of thousands of clones, 67% of them seen only once. The chain is built from TRBV4-1 and TRBJ2-7, with 7 bases fitting TRBD1. Sequenced material: CD4+ T cells sorted from blood, taken at week 0. The clonotype was recovered from a human donor with alopecia areata. The CDR3 is CASSSGTGEYEQYF. In nucleotides, the CDR3 is TGCGCCAGCAGCTCGGGAACAGGGGAATACGAGCAGTACTTC.